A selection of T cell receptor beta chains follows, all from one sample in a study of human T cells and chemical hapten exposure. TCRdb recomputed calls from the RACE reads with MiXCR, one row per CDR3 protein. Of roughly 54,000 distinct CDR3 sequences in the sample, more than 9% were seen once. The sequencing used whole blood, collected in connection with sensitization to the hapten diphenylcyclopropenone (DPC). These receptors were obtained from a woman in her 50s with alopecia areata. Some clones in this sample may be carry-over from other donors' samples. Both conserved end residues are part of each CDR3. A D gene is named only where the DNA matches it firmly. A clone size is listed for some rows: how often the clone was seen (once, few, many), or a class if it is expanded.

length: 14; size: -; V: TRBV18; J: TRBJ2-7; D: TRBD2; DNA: TGTGCCAGCTCACCGACTAGCGGGCCCTACGAGCAGTACTTC; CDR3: CASSPTSGPYEQYF
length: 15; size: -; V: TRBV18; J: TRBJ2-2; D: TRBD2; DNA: TGTGCCAGCTCACCTCGCCTAGCGGACACCGGGGAGCTGTTTTTT; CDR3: CASSPRLADTGELFF
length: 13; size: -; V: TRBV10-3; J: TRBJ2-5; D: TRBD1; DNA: TGTGCCATCAGTGGGGGGACAGAAGAGACCCAGTACTTC; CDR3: CAISGGTEETQYF
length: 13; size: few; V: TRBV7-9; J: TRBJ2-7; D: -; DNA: TGTGCCAGCAGCCTCAGTGGGGGTTACGAGCAGTACTTC; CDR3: CASSLSGGYEQYF
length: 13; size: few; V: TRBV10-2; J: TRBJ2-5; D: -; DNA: TGCGCCAGCAGTGAACAGGGCTGGGAGACCCAGTACTTC; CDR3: CASSEQGWETQYF
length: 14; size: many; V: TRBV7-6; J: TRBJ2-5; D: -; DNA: TGTGCCAGCAGCTCTAATTCGGTTCAAGAGACCCAGTACTTC; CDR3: CASSSNSVQETQYF
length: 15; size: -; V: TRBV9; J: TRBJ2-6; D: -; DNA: TGTGCCAGCAGCGCCCAATTTCCTGGGGCCAACGTCCTGACTTTC; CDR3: CASSAQFPGANVLTF
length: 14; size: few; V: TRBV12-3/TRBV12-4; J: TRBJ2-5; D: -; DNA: TGTGCCAGCAGTTTTCAAGGGATAGGGGAGACCCAGTACTTC; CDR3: CASSFQGIGETQYF
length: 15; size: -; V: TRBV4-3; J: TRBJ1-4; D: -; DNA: TGCGCCAGCAGCCAAGTTAGGACGAGGGGTGAAAAACTGTTTTTT; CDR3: CASSQVRTRGEKLFF
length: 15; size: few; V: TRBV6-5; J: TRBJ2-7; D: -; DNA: TGTGCCAGCAGACGCGGGCGCGAAGTGTCCTACGAGCAGTACTTC; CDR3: CASRRGREVSYEQYF
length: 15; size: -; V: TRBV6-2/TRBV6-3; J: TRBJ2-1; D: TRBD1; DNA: TGTGCCAGCAGTTATATCGGGACAGGGTCCCATGAGCAGTTCTTC; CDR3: CASSYIGTGSHEQFF
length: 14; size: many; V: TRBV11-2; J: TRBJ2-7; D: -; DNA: TGTGCCAGCAGCTTAGACCCCCCCAACGGGGAGCAGTACTTC; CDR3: CASSLDPPNGEQYF
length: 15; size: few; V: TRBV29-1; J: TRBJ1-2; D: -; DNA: TGCAGCGTTGAAGGGACCGGGACCGTTAACTATGGCTACACCTTC; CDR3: CSVEGTGTVNYGYTF
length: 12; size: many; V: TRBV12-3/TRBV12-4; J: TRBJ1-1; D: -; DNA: TGTGCCAGCAGTTTGAGGGGGACTGAAGCTTTCTTT; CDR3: CASSLRGTEAFF
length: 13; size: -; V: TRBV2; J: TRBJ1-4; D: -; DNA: TGTGCCAGCAGAAGAGGCTTGGATGAAAAACTGTTTTTT; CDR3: CASRRGLDEKLFF
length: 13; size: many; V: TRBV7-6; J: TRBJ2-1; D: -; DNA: TGTGCCAGCAGCTTAGGACTGTACAATGAGCAGTTCTTC; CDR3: CASSLGLYNEQFF
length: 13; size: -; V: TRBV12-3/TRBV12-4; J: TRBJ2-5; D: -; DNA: TGTGCCAGCACGTATCGGCAGCAAGAGACCCAGTACTTC; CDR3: CASTYRQQETQYF
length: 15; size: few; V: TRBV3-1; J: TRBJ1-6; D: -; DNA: TGTGCCAGCAGCCAAGTAGCTCGGTCGAGTAGGGCCCTCCACTTT; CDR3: CASSQVARSSRALHF
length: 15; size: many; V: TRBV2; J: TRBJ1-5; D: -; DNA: TGTGCCAGCAACCTGGACAGTGCCCTCAATCAGCCCCAGCATTTT; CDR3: CASNLDSALNQPQHF
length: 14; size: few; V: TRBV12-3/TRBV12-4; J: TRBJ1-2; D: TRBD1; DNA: TGTGCCAGCAGTTTAGCAGAGACAGGGTTTTCTCGCACCTTC; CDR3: CASSLAETGFSRTF
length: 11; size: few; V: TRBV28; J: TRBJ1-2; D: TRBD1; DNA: TGTGCCTGCGGGACAGTCAATGGCTACACCTTC; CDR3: CACGTVNGYTF
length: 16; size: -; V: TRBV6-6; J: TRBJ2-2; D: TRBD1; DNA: TGTGCCAGCAGTAGAGCCGGGACAGGCAACACCGGGGAGCTGTTTTTT; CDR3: CASSRAGTGNTGELFF
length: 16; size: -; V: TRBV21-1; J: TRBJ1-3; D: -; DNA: TGTGCCAGCAGCAAATACAGGACGAGCTCTGGAAACACCATATATTTT; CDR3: CASSKYRTSSGNTIYF
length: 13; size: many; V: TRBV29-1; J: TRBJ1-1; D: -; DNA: TGCAGCGCGCAGACAGCACTGAACACTGAAGCTTTCTTT; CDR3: CSAQTALNTEAFF
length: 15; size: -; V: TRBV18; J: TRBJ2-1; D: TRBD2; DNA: TGTGCCAGCTCAAAAACGGGGGGTGCCTTCAATGAGCAGTTCTTC; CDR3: CASSKTGGAFNEQFF
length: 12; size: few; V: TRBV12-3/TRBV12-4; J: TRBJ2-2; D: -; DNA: TGTGCCAGCAGTTCTCTCACCGGGGAGCTGTTTTTT; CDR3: CASSSLTGELFF
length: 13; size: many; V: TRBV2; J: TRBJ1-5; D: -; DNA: TGTGCCAGCCTGGTGGGTAGCAATCAGCCCCAGCATTTT; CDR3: CASLVGSNQPQHF
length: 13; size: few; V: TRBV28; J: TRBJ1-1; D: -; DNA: TGTGCCAGCAGTTTATCAGGGTTTGGTGAAGCTTTCTTT; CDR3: CASSLSGFGEAFF
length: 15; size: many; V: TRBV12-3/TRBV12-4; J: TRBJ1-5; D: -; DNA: TGTGCCAGCAGTTTACCGGGCGCCAACAATCAGCCCCAGCATTTT; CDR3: CASSLPGANNQPQHF
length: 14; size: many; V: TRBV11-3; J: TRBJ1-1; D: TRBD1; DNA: TGTGCCAGCAGCTCGGGACAGGGGTACACTGAAGCTTTCTTT; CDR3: CASSSGQGYTEAFF
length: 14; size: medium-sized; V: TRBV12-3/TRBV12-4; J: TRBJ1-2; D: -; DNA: TGTGCCAGCAGACCAACCTCAGGCGCCTATGGCTACACCTTC; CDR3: CASRPTSGAYGYTF
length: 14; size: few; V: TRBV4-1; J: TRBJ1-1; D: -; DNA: TGCGCCAGCAGCGCCCGGACCCGGGAGGCAAAAGCTTTCTTT; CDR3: CASSARTREAKAFF
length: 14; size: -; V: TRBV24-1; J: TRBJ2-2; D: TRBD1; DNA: TGTGCCACCCGGGGGACAGGGGACACCGGGGAGCTGTTTTTT; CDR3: CATRGTGDTGELFF
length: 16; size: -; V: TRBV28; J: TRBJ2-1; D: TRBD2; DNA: TGTGCCAGCAGTTCGGCACTAGCGGGGGGCCGGGATGAGCAGTTCTTC; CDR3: CASSSALAGGRDEQFF
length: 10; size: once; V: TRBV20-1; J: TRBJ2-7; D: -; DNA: TGCAGTGCTAAAACCTTCGAGCAGTACTTC; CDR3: CSAKTFEQYF
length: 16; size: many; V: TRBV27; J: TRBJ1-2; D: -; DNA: TGTGCCAGCAGTTTTCTGGCCACTAACCCTTCCCGGGGCTACACCTTC; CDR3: CASSFLATNPSRGYTF
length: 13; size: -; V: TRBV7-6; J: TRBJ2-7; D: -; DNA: TGTGTCAGCAGCTTAGACAGGATGCGCGAGCAGTACTTC; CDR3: CVSSLDRMREQYF
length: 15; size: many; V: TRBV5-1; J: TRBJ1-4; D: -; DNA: TGCGCCAGCTCACACGGTGGGGGGGACCGTGAAAAACTGTTTTTT; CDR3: CASSHGGGDREKLFF
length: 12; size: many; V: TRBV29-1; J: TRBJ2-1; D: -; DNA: TGCAGCGTTGAAGAGCTCGACGGATGGCAGTTCTTC; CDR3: CSVEELDGWQFF
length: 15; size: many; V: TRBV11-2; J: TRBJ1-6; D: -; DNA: TGTGCCAGCAGCTTAGCGGACAGTTTGAATTCACCCCTCCACTTT; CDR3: CASSLADSLNSPLHF
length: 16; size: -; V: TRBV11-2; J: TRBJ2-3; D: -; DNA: TGTGCCAGCAGCCACCGAAAGTCCACGAGCACAGATACGCAGTATTTT; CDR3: CASSHRKSTSTDTQYF
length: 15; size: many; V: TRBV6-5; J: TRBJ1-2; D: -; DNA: TGTGCCAGCAGGTGGGGAGTCGGTTGGAACTATGGCTACACCTTC; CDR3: CASRWGVGWNYGYTF
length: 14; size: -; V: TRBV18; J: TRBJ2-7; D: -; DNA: TGTGCCAGCTCACCACCATCAATTACCTACGAGCAGTACTTC; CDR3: CASSPPSITYEQYF
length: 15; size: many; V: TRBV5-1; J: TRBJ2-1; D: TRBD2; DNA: TGCGCCAGCAGCTTGGCCATAGGGACTAGAAATGAGCAGTTCTTC; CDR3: CASSLAIGTRNEQFF
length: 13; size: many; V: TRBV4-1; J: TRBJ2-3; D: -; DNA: TGCGCCAGCGCACCTCCTAGCACAGATACGCAGTATTTT; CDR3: CASAPPSTDTQYF
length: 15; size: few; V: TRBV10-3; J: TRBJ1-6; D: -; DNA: TGTGCCATCAGTGTACGGGACGGCAATAATTCACCCCTCCACTTT; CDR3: CAISVRDGNNSPLHF
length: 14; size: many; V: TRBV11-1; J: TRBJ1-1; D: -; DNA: TGTGCCAGCAGCTTTCGATACGAAAACACTGAAGCTTTCTTT; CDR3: CASSFRYENTEAFF
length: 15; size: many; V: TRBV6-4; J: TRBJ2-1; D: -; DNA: TGTGCCAGCAGTCCTTCTGGGGGCTCCTACAATGAGCAGTTCTTC; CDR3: CASSPSGGSYNEQFF
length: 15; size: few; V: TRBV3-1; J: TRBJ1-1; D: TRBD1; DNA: TGTGCCAGCAGCCAGACAGGGGCCCAACACACTGAAGCTTTCTTT; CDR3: CASSQTGAQHTEAFF
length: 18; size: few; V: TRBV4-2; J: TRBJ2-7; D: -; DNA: TGTGCCAGCAGCCAAGATAGATCCTTTCGGGACAAAATCTACGAGCAGTACTTC; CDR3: CASSQDRSFRDKIYEQYF
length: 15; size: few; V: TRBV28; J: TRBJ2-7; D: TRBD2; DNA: TGTGCCAGCAGTCATTATAGCGGGAACTCCTACGAGCAGTACTTC; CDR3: CASSHYSGNSYEQYF
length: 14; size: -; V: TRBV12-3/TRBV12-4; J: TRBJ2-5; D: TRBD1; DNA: TGTGCCAGCAGTCGGACAGGACTTCAAGAGACCCAGTACTTC; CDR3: CASSRTGLQETQYF
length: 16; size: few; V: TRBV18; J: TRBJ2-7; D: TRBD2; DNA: TGTGCCAGCTCACCGAGGACTAGCGGGCCCTCTGGCGAGCAGTACTTC; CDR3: CASSPRTSGPSGEQYF
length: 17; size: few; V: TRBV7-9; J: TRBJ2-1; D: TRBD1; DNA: TGTGCCAGCAGCTTACCGGGACAGGGACGTCCCTACAATGAGCAGTTCTTC; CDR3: CASSLPGQGRPYNEQFF
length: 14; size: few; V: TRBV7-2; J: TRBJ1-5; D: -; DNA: TGTGCCAGCAGCTTCAAACGGGGCTTTCAGCCCCAGCATTTT; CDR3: CASSFKRGFQPQHF
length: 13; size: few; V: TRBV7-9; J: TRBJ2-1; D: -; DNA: TGTGCCAGCAGCTTAAACGCCGACAATGAGCAGTTCTTC; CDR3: CASSLNADNEQFF